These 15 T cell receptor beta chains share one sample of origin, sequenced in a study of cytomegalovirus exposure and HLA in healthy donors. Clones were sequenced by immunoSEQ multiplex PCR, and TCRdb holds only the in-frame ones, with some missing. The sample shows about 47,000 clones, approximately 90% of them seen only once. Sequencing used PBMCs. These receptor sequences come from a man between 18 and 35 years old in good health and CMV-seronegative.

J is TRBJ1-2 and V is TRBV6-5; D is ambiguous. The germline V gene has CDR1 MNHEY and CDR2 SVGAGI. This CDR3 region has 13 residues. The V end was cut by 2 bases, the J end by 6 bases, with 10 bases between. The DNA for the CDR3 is TGTGCCAGCAGTTACGAGGCCGGGAATGGCTACACCTTC. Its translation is CASSYEAGNGYTF.

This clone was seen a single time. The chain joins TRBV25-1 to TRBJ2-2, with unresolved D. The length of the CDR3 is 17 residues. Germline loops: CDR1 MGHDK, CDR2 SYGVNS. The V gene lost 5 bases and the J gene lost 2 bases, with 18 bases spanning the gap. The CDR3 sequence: CASSSWKRHLNTGELFF. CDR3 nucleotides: TGTGCCAGCAGTTCCTGGAAGAGACACTTAAACACCGGGGAGCTGTTTTTT.

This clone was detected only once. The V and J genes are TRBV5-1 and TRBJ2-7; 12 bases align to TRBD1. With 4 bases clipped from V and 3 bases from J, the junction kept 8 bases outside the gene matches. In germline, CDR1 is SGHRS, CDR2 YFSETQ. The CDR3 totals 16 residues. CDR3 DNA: TGCGCCAGCAGCCCGGAAGGGACAGGGGGCTTCTACGAGCAGTACTTC. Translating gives CASSPEGTGGFYEQYF.

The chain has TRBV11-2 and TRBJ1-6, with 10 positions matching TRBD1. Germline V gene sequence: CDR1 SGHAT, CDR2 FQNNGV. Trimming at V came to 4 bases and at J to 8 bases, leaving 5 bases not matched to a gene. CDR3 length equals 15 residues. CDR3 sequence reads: CASSSTGTGDSPLHF. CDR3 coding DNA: TGTGCCAGCAGCTCCACCGGGACAGGGGATTCACCCCTCCACTTT.

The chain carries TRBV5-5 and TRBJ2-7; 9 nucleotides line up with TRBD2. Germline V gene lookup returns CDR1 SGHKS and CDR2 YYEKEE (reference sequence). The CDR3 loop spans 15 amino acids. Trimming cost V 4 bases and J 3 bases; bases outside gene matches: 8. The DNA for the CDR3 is TGTGCCAGCAGCCTAGGGACTAGCTCAGGCTACGAGCAGTACTTC. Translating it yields CASSLGTSSGYEQYF.

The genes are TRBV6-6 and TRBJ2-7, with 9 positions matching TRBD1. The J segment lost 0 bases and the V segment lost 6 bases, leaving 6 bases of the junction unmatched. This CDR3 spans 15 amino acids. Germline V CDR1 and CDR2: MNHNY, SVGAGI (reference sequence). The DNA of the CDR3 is TGTGCCAGCAGGAGGGACAGGGTGACCTCCTACGAGCAGTACTTC. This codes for CASRRDRVTSYEQYF.

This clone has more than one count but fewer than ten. Here the CDR3 reads CASSERSSGANVLTF. The CDR3 nucleotides read TGTGCCAGCAGTGAACGGTCCTCTGGGGCCAACGTCCTGACTTTC. This chain joins TRBV6-1 and TRBJ2-6, with D unclear. Trimming pared 2 bases from V and 0 bases from J, leaving 5 bases between. This CDR3 region has 15 residues. Germline assignment: CDR1 MNHNS and CDR2 SASEGT.

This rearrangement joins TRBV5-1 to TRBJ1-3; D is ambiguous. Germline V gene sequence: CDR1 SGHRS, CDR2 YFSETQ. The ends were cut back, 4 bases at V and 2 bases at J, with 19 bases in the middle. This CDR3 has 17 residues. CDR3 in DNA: TGCGCCAGCAGCGCACAGCAGAGAGGGCCGGCTGGAAACACCATATATTTT. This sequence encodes CASSAQQRGPAGNTIYF.

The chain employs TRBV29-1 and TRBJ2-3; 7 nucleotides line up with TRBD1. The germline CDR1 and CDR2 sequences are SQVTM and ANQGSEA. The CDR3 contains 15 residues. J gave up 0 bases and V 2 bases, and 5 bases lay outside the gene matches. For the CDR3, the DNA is TGCAGCGTTGAACTTAGGGGGCCGAGCACAGATACGCAGTATTTT. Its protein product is CSVELRGPSTDTQYF.

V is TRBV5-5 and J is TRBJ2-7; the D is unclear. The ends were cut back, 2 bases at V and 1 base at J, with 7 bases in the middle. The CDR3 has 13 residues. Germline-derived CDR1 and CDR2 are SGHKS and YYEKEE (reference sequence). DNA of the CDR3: TGTGCCAGCAGCTTTGACTCATCCTACGAGCAGTACTTC. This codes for CASSFDSSYEQYF.

The CDR3 loop is CASSLIRYNEQFF. The CDR3 coding sequence is TGTGCCAGCAGTTTAATTCGTTACAATGAGCAGTTCTTC. V gene TRBV27 combines with J gene TRBJ2-1; D call uncertain. CDR1 and CDR2 from the germline V gene are MNHEY and SMNVEV (reference sequence). The germline V and J ends were trimmed by 2 bases and 4 bases, with 6 bases remaining between them. CDR3 size: 13 residues.

The CDR3 DNA sequence: TGTGCCAGTAGTATAAAAGGTTTGGGGGGAACTGAAGCTTTCTTT. Residues: CASSIKGLGGTEAFF. The chain links TRBV19 to TRBJ1-1; D is perhaps TRBD1 (5 bases). Looked up from germline, CDR1 is LNHDA and CDR2 is SQIVND (reference sequence). This CDR3 contains 15 residues. Trimming cost V 2 bases and J 5 bases, with 15 bases left between them.

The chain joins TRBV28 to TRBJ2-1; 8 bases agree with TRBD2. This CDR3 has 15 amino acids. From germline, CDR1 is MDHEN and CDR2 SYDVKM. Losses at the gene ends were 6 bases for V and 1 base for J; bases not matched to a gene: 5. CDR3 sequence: CASSRSGSSYNEQFF. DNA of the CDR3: TGTGCCAGCAGCCGGAGCGGGAGTTCCTACAATGAGCAGTTCTTC. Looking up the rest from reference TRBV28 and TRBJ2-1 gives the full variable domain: DVKVTQSSRYLVKRTGEKVFLECVQDMDHENMFWYRQDPGLGLRLIYFSYDVKMKEKGDIPEGYSVSREKKERFSLILESASTNQTSMYLCASSRSGSSYNEQFFGPGTRLTVL.

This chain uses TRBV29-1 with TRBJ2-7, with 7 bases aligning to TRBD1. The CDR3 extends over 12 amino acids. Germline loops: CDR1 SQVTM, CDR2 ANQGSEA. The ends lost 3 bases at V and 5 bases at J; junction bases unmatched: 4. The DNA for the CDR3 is TGCAGCGTTGAGACAGGGTCTAACGAGCAGTACTTC. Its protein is CSVETGSNEQYF.

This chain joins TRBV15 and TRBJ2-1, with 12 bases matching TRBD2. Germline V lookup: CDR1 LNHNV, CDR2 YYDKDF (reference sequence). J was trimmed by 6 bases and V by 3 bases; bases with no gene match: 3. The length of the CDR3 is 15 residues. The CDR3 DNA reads TGTGCCACCAGCAGGAGGACTAGCGGGATCAATGAGCAGTTCTTC. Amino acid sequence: CATSRRTSGINEQFF.